The rows below give T cell receptor beta chains drawn from one sample of a study of CD8 T cells in Susac syndrome. TCRdb independently ran MiXCR on the immunoSEQ multiplex PCR reads; one entry per CDR3 protein. The sample carries 200,000 or so distinct CDR3 sequences, 90% to 95% recorded once. Sequenced: CD4+ T cells from PBMCs. These receptors all stem from a human donor with multiple sclerosis. Each CDR3 is given with its conserved first and last residue. Clone size is shown for a subset of rows, as once, few, many or a class of expanded clone.

clone size: -; V gene: TRBV27; J gene: TRBJ1-2; CDR3 protein: CASNILAVLWDYGYTF
clone size: -; V gene: TRBV5-1; J gene: TRBJ2-7; CDR3 protein: CASSLDRGGASYEQYF
clone size: -; V gene: TRBV5-1; J gene: TRBJ1-1; CDR3 protein: CASTDRKPMNTEAFF
clone size: -; V gene: TRBV7-2; J gene: TRBJ2-7; CDR3 protein: CASSIRASSGRINEQYF
clone size: -; V gene: TRBV20-1; J gene: TRBJ2-7; CDR3 protein: CSAKDRVWDEQYF
clone size: -; V gene: TRBV29-1; J gene: TRBJ2-5; CDR3 protein: CSVKQETQYF
clone size: -; V gene: TRBV7-2; J gene: TRBJ2-5; CDR3 protein: CASNVRNGRQETQYF
clone size: -; V gene: TRBV3-1; J gene: TRBJ2-2; CDR3 protein: CASSQTGRTGELFF
clone size: -; V gene: TRBV30; J gene: TRBJ1-1; CDR3 protein: CAWSELEGLESFF
clone size: -; V gene: TRBV5-1; J gene: TRBJ1-5; CDR3 protein: CASSLGGGRDQPQHF
clone size: -; V gene: TRBV30; J gene: TRBJ1-5; CDR3 protein: CAWSPNQPQHF
clone size: -; V gene: TRBV16; J gene: TRBJ2-3; CDR3 protein: CASSQRGQVTDTQYF
clone size: -; V gene: TRBV20-1; J gene: TRBJ2-7; CDR3 protein: CSARDRQGSSYEQYF
clone size: -; V gene: TRBV5-1; J gene: TRBJ2-5; CDR3 protein: CASSQGLAGSQETQYF
clone size: once; V gene: TRBV20-1; J gene: TRBJ1-1; CDR3 protein: CSSETDAFF
clone size: -; V gene: TRBV30; J gene: TRBJ2-4; CDR3 protein: CAWSGLAAQNIQYF